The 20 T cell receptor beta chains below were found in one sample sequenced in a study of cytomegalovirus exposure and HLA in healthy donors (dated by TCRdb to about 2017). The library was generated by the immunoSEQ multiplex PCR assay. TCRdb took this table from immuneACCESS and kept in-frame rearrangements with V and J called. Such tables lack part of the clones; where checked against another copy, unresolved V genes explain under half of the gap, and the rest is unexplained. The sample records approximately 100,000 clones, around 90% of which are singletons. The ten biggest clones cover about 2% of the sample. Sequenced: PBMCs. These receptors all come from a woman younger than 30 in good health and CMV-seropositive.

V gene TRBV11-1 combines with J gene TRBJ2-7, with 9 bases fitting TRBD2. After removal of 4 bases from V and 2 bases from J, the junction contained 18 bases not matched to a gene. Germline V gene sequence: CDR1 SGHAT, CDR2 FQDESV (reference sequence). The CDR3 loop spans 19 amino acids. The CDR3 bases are TGTGCCAGCAGCTCGGCCCCTCGACTAGCGGTAAACTTAACCTACGAGCAGTACTTC. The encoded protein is CASSSAPRLAVNLTYEQYF.

Here the CDR3 DNA reads TGTGCCAGCAGCTCTAGCGGGAGCAGCTACGAGCAGTACTTC. Translated: CASSSSGSSYEQYF. The chain couples TRBV21-1 to TRBJ2-7; the table's D call, TRBD2, has no DNA check behind it. TRBV21-1 is annotated as a pseudogene. The CDR3 is made up of 14 amino acids.

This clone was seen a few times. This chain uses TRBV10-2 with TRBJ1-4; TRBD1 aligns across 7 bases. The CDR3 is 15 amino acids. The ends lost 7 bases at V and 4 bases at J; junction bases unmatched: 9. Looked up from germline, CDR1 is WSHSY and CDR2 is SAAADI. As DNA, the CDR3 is TGCGCCAGCAAACTAGGGGACAGTGGTAATGAAAAACTGTTTTTT. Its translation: CASKLGDSGNEKLFF.

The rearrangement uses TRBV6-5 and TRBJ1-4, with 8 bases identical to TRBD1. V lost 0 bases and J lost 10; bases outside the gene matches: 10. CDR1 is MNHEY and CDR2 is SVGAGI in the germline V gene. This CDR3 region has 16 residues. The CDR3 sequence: CASSYSSQGAPVKLFF. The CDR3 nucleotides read TGTGCCAGCAGTTACTCGTCCCAGGGGGCACCGGTAAAACTGTTTTTT.

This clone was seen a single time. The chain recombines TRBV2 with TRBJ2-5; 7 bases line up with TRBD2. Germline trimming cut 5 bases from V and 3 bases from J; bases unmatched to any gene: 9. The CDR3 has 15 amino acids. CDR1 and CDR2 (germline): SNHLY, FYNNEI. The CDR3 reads CASSPAGRGEETQYF. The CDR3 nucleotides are TGTGCCAGCAGTCCTGCTGGACGGGGGGAAGAGACCCAGTACTTC.

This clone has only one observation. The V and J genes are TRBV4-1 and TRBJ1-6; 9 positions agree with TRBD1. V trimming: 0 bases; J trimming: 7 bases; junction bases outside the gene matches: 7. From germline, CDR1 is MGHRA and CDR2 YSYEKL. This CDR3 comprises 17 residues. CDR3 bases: TGCGCCAGCAGCCAAGATTACAGGGGGCGACGCAATTCACCCCTCCACTTT. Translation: CASSQDYRGRRNSPLHF.

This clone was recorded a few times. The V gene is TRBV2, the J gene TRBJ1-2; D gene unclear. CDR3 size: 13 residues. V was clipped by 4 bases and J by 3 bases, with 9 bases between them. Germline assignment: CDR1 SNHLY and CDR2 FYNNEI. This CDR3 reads CASSGLEDYGYTF. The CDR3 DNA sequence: TGTGCCAGCAGTGGACTGGAGGACTATGGCTACACCTTC.

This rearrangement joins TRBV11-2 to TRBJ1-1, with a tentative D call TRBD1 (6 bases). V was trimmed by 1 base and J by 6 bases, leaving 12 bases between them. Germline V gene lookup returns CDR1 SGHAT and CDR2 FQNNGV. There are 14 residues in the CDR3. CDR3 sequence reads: CASSLVSPGAEAFF. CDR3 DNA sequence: TGTGCCAGCAGCTTAGTGTCCCCAGGGGCTGAAGCTTTCTTT.

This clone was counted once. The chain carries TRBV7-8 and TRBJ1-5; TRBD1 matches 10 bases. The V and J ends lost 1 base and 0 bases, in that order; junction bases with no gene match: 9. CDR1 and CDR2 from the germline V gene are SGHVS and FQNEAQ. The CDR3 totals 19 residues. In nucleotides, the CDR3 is TGTGCCAGCAGCTTAGTTGACAGGGGGCTCCCCTATAGCAATCAGCCCCAGCATTTT. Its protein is CASSLVDRGLPYSNQPQHF.

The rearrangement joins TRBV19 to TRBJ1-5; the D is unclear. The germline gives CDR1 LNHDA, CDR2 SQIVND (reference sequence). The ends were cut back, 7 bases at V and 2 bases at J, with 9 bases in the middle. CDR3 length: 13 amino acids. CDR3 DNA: TGTGCCAGTACCCCCGCAGGCAATCAGCCCCAGCATTTT. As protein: CASTPAGNQPQHF.

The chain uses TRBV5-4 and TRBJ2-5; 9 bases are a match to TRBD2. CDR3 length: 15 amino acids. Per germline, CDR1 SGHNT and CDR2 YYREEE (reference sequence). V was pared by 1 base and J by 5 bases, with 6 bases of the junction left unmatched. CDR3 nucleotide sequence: TGTGCCAGCAGCTTGCGAGCGGGGGGCGGGGAGACCCAGTACTTC. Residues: CASSLRAGGGETQYF.

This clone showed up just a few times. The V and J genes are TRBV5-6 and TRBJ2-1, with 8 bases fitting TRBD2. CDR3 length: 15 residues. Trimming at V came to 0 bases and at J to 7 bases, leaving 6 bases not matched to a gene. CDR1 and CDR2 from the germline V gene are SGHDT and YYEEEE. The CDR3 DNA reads TGTGCCAGCAGCTTGGGCCCCGGGACTAGAAATGAGCAGTTCTTC. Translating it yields CASSLGPGTRNEQFF.

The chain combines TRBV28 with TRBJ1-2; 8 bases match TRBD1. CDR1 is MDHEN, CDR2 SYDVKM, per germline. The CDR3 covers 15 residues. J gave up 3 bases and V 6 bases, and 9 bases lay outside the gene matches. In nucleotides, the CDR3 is TGTGCCAGCAGCCCCGGACAGGGCAGACACTATGGCTACACCTTC. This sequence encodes CASSPGQGRHYGYTF.

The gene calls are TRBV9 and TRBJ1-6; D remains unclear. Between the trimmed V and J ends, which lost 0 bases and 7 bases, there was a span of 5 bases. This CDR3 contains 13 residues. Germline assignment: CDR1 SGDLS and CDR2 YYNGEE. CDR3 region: CASSVARNSPLHF. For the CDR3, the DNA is TGTGCCAGCAGCGTAGCGCGAAATTCACCCCTCCACTTT.

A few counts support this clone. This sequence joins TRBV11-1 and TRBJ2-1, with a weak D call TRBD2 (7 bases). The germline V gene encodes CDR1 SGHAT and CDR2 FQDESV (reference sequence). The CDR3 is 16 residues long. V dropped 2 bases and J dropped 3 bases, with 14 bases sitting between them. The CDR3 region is CASSLFGEGVYNEQFF. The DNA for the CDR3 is TGTGCCAGCAGCTTATTCGGGGAGGGGGTCTACAATGAGCAGTTCTTC.

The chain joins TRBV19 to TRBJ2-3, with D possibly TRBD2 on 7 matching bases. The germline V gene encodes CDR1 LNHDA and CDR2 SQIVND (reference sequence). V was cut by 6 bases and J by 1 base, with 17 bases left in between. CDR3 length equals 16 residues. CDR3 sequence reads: CASRVGGASGTDTQYF. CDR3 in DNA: TGTGCCAGTAGGGTAGGGGGGGCGTCCGGCACAGATACGCAGTATTTT. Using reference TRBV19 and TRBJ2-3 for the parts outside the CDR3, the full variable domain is DGGITQSPKYLFRKEGQNVTLSCEQNLNHDAMYWYRQDPGQGLRLIYYSQIVNDFQKGDIAEGYSVSREKKESFPLTVTSAQKNPTAFYLCASRVGGASGTDTQYFGPGTRLTVL.

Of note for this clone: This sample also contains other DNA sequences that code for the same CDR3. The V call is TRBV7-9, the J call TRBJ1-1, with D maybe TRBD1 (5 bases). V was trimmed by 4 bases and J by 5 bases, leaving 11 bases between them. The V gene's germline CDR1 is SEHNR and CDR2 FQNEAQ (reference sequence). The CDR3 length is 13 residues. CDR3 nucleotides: TGTGCCAGCAGCTCACAACGGGGGACTGAAGCTTTCTTT. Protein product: CASSSQRGTEAFF. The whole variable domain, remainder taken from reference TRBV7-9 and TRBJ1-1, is DTGVSQNPRHKITKRGQNVTFRCDPISEHNRLYWYRQTLGQGPEFLTYFQNEAQLEKSRLLSDRFSAERPKGSFSTLEIQRTEQGDSAMYLCASSSQRGTEAFFGQGTRLTVV.

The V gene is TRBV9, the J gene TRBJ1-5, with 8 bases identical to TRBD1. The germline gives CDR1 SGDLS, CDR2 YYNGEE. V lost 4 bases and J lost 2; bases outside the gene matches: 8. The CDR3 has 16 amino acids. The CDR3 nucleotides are TGTGCCAGCAGCCCTGGGACAGGTATGGGCAATCAGCCCCAGCATTTT. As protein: CASSPGTGMGNQPQHF.

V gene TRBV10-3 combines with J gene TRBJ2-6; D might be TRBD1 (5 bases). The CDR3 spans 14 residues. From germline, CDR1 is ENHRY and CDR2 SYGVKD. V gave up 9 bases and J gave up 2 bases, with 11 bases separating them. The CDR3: CAISAGTGANVLTF. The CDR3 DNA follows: TGTGCCATATCCGCAGGGACTGGGGCCAACGTCCTGACTTTC.

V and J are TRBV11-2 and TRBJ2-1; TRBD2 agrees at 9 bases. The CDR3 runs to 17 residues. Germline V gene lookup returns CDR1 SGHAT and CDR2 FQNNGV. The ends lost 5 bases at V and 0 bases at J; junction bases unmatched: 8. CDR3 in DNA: TGTGCCAGCAGCCATAGCGGGGGCAGAAGCTCCTACAATGAGCAGTTCTTC. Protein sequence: CASSHSGGRSSYNEQFF.